This is a list of T cell receptor beta chains from one sample in a study of CD8+CD57+ T cells in acquired aplastic anemia. TCRdb itself ran the reads through MiXCR, one entry per CDR3 protein. The table shows a few hundred thousand distinct CDR3 sequences, with roughly 68% occurring only once. The material sequenced was sorted CD4+, CD8+, or CD8+CD57+ T cells (not recorded which) from PBMCs. The receptors here all came from a human donor in good health, serving as a control. CDR3s include the opening cysteine and the closing phenylalanine or tryptophan. D genes are given only for firm matches. Only some rows state a clone size, as once, few, many or a class for expanded clones.

cdr3_length | clone_size | j_call | v_call | d_call | cdr3_nt | cdr3_aa
15 | few | TRBJ2-5 | TRBV20-1 | TRBD2 | TGCAGTGCTAGGGTGACTAGCGGGGGGAAAGAGACCCAGTACTTC | CSARVTSGGKETQYF
13 | many | TRBJ1-4 | TRBV24-1 | . | TGTGCCACCAGTGAGGGGTTAGGTGAAAAACTGTTTTTT | CATSEGLGEKLFF
15 | . | TRBJ2-1 | TRBV7-8 | . | TGTGCCAGCAGCTTCCAGACGAGAGAATTCGATGAGCACTTCTTC | CASSFQTREFDEHFF
15 | . | TRBJ1-5 | TRBV2 | TRBD1 | TGTGCCAGCAGATACAGGGGGGGGTGCAATCAGCCCCAGCACTTT | CASRYRGGCNQPQHF
14 | once | TRBJ2-2 | TRBV7-3 | . | TGTGCCAGCAGGAGAGGATCAAACACCGCGGAGCTGTTTTTT | CASRRGSNTAELFF
11 | few | TRBJ2-3 | TRBV19 | . | TGTGCCAGTACCCTGGGGGATACGCAGTATTTT | CASTLGDTQYF
12 | . | TRBJ2-7 | TRBV10-1 | TRBD2 | TGCGCCAGCAAGCGGGGGCCCTACGAGCAGTACTTC | CASKRGPYEQYF
15 | many | TRBJ2-7 | TRBV9 | TRBD1 | TGTGCCAGCAGCGTAGCGGCACAGGGGGCCTACGAGCAGTACTTC | CASSVAAQGAYEQYF
9 | . | TRBJ2-5 | TRBV12-3/TRBV12-4 | . | TGTGCCAGCAGTGCGACCCAGTACTTC | CASSATQYF
13 | many | TRBJ2-2 | TRBV6-4 | TRBD1 | TGTGCCAGCAGTGGACAGGGGTCCGGGGAGCTGTTTTTT | CASSGQGSGELFF
13 | . | TRBJ1-5 | TRBV5-1 | . | TGCGCCAGCAGCTTGACTAGCGTTGCCTACCAGCATTTT | CASSLTSVAYQHF
11 | . | TRBJ2-7 | TRBV20-1 | . | TGCAGTGCTACGGGGGGCGGAGAGCAGTACTTC | CSATGGGEQYF
14 | . | TRBJ1-4 | TRBV7-9 | . | TGTGCCAGCAGCTTAGCGACGGGCGACGAACTACTGTTTTTT | CASSLATGDELLFF
13 | . | TRBJ1-5 | TRBV6-2/TRBV6-3 | . | TGTGCAACCAGTCAAAGTGGAGGTCAGCCCCAGCATTTT | CATSQSGGQPQHF
12 | . | TRBJ1-2 | TRBV20-1 | . | TGCAGTGCTAGTATCGGGGGTGGCGGCTACACCTTC | CSASIGGGGYTF
17 | . | TRBJ1-2 | TRBV9 | . | TGTGCCAGCAGCCCCACCCTCCGGGGGGCATGGAATGATGGCTACACCTTC | CASSPTLRGAWNDGYTF
16 | many | TRBJ1-4 | TRBV7-2 | TRBD1 | TGTGCCAGCAGCTTAGCGATAGGACAGGGGAATGAAAAACTGTTTTTT | CASSLAIGQGNEKLFF
16 | . | TRBJ2-1 | TRBV2 | TRBD2 | TGTGCCAGCAGTTACTCGTGGGCGGGGGGGCTTAATGAGCAGTTCTTC | CASSYSWAGGLNEQFF
11 | many | TRBJ2-3 | TRBV29-1 | . | TGCAGCGTTGTTCGAGGAGATACGCAGTATTTT | CSVVRGDTQYF
14 | . | TRBJ1-2 | TRBV3-1 | . | TGTGCCAGCAGCCAAGTTGGGGGCAGCTATGGCTACACCTTC | CASSQVGGSYGYTF
18 | . | TRBJ2-6 | TRBV18 | . | TGTGCCAGCTCACCACCTACGGGCAGACTTTCTGGGGCCAACGTCCTGACTTTC | CASSPPTGRLSGANVLTF
14 | . | TRBJ2-7 | TRBV6-1 | TRBD1 | TGTGCCAGCAGTGCGACAGGGAATTCCTACGAGCAGTACTTC | CASSATGNSYEQYF
11 | few | TRBJ2-6 | TRBV7-2 | TRBD1 | TGTGCCAGCAGCTTCCGACAGGGCCTGACTTTC | CASSFRQGLTF
15 | many | TRBJ2-3 | TRBV6-5 | TRBD2 | TGTGCCAGCAGTTTTAAGCGGGGGGGCACAGATACGCAGTATTTT | CASSFKRGGTDTQYF
16 | . | TRBJ2-6 | TRBV5-6 | . | TGTGCCAGCAGCTTGGGAGGGGCGACTGGGGCCAACGTCCTGACTTTC | CASSLGGATGANVLTF
16 | . | TRBJ1-6 | TRBV20-1 | TRBD1 | TGCAGTGCTACTCGGGACAGGAGCTCCTATAATTCACCCCTCCACTTT | CSATRDRSSYNSPLHF
18 | . | TRBJ1-5 | TRBV4-2 | . | TGTGCCAGCAGCCAACTTCCCGCGGGGAATCTCGGCAATCAGCCCCAGCATTTT | CASSQLPAGNLGNQPQHF
13 | many | TRBJ1-1 | TRBV3-1 | . | TGTGCCAGCAGCCAAGCTTACTACAAAGGAGCTTTCTTT | CASSQAYYKGAFF
18 | many | TRBJ2-1 | TRBV24-1 | TRBD2 | TGTGCCACCAGTGGGGCAGGTACCGGACTAGCATCCTACAATGAGCAGTTCTTC | CATSGAGTGLASYNEQFF
16 | . | TRBJ2-3 | TRBV6-6 | TRBD2 | TGTGCCAGCAGATTAGCCGGCGGGAGTAGCACAGACACGCAGTATTTT | CASRLAGGSSTDTQYF
15 | . | TRBJ2-5 | TRBV7-8 | . | TGTGCCAGCAGCTCTGGGGCACATAACTATGACTACACCTACTTC | CASSSGAHNYDYTYF
14 | . | TRBJ1-1 | TRBV12-3/TRBV12-4 | . | TGTGCCAGCAATGCATTAACAGGGAGCACTGAAGCTTTCTTT | CASNALTGSTEAFF
14 | . | TRBJ1-2 | TRBV7-3 | . | . | CASSFGQGNYRYAF
14 | . | TRBJ1-1 | TRBV7-2 | . | TGTGCCACCAGCAACCGTAGCGGGAACTCTGAAGCTTTCTTT | CATSNRSGNSEAFF
15 | . | TRBJ1-2 | TRBV10-2 | TRBD1 | TGTGCCAGTAGTACCAGACAGGGAGCTAACGATGGCCACACCTTC | CASSTRQGANDGHTF
15 | . | TRBJ2-7 | TRBV9 | . | TGTGCCAGCAGCAGGTTGACGGGGGACTCCTACGAGCAGTACTTC | CASSRLTGDSYEQYF
15 | . | TRBJ1-2 | TRBV7-6 | TRBD1 | TGTGCCAGCAGCCAGGGGGCTGGAAGATTAGATGGCTACACCTTC | CASSQGAGRLDGYTF
14 | many | TRBJ1-1 | TRBV6-5 | . | TGTGCCAGCAGTGTCGACCGGATGAACACTGAAGCTTTCTTT | CASSVDRMNTEAFF
13 | . | TRBJ2-3 | TRBV20-1 | . | TGCAGTGCTAGCACGCCGGGGTCACACCCGCAGTATTTT | CSASTPGSHPQYF
16 | . | TRBJ1-1 | TRBV25-1 | . | TGTGCCAGCAGTGAATCCCAGACTTTGAGGAACACTGAAGCTTTCTTT | CASSESQTLRNTEAFF
17 | many | TRBJ1-2 | TRBV20-1 | . | TGCAGTGCTAGAGACGGTGGAGGCAGGGACGCTAACTATGGCTACACCTTC | CSARDGGGRDANYGYTF
18 | . | TRBJ2-1 | TRBV9 | . | TGTGCCAGTACCAAGCTTCAGACGAACACCGGGGAGCACAATGAGCAGTTCTTC | CASTKLQTNTGEHNEQFF
15 | many | TRBJ1-5 | TRBV19 | . | TGTGCCAGTAAGGACAGACCGTATAGCAATCAGCCCCAGCATTTT | CASKDRPYSNQPQHF
14 | few | TRBJ1-5 | TRBV10-2 | TRBD1 | TGCGCCAGCAGTGAGTCCACAGGGGACCAGCCCCAGCATTTT | CASSESTGDQPQHF
15 | . | TRBJ1-1 | TRBV7-6 | . | . | CASSLAANTEAFFFF
14 | . | TRBJ1-1 | TRBV10-3 | . | TGTGCCAGCAGGTGCCGGGACAACAGCACTGAAGTGTTCTTT | CASRCRDNSTEVFF
15 | many | TRBJ1-2 | TRBV7-2 | . | TGTGCCAGCAGCTTAGGGGGCAGTATTACCTATGGCTACACCTTC | CASSLGGSITYGYTF
11 | . | TRBJ2-7 | TRBV19 | . | TGTGCCAGTGCCTCGGGCTACGAGCAGTACTTC | CASASGYEQYF
16 | . | TRBJ2-6 | TRBV20-1 | . | TGCAGTGCAAGGGCGGCGAACACTGAAGGGGCCAACGTCCTGACTTTC | CSARAANTEGANVLTF
14 | . | TRBJ1-2 | TRBV7-3 | . | TGTGCCAGCAGCTCAATTGACCGTGCCTATGGCCACACCTTC | CASSSIDRAYGHTF
15 | . | TRBJ1-1 | TRBV30 | . | TGTGCCTCGGGTGCGTATCTGGGGGAAAACACGGAAGCTTTCTTT | CASGAYLGENTEAFF
14 | many | TRBJ2-5 | TRBV29-1 | TRBD2 | TGCAGCGTTAGGTTGGGGAGCGGGGAAGAGACCCAGTACTTC | CSVRLGSGEETQYF
16 | few | TRBJ1-5 | TRBV25-1 | TRBD1 | TGTGCCAGCAGCAAACACAGGGGCGCGAGCAATCAGCCCCAGCATTTT | CASSKHRGASNQPQHF